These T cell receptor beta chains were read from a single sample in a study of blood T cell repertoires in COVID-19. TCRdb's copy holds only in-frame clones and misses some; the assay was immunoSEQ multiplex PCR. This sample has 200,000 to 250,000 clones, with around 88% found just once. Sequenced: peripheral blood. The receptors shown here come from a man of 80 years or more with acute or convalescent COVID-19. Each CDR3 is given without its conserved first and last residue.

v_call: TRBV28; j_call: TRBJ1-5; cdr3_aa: ASSSGDQPQH
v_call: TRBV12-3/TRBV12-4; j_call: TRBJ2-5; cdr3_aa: ASTPDTQETQY
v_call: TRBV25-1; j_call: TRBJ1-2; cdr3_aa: ASSEGGGGDYGYT
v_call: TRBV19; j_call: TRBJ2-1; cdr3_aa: ASSISPSGFLLEQF
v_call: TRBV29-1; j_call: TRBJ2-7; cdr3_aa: SVLTSGGTYEQY
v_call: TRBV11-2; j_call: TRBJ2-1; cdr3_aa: ASSRTSGRSSYNEQF
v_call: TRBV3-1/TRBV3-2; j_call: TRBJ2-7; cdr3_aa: ASSQAAYEQY
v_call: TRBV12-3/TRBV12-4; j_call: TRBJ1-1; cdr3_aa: ASTLQAHTEAF
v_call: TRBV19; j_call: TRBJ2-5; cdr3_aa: ASSPPLLGRATQETQY
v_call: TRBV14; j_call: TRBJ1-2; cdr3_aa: ASSQELGTGYGYT
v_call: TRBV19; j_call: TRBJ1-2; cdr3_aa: ASSIGRNYGYT
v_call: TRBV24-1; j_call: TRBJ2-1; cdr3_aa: ATQGLTGLSIDNEQF
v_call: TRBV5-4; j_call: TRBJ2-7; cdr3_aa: ASSTRTSGSYEQY
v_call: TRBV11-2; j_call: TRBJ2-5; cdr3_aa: ASSPLRTSGGMTQY
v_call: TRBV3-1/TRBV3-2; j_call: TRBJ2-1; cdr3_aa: ASSQEDRTSGSLNNEQF
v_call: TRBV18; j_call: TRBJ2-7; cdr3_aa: ASSPWTGSSYEQY
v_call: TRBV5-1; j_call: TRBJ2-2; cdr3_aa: ASSLNGRAPGELF
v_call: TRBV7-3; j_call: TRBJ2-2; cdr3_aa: ASSLPGLAGVSGELF
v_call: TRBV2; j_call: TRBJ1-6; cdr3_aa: ASRRQGNNSPLH
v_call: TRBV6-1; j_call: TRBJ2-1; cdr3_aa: ASSDPGLHYNEQF
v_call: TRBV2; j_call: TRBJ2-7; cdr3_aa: ASSSDRVAYEQY
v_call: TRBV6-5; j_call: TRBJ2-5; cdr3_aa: ASTRSPQETQY
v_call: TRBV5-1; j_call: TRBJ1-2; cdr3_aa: ASSAGQGSYGYT
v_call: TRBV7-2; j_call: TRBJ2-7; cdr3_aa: ASTGQRSTEQY
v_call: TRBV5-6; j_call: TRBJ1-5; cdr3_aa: ASSFGTGESNQPQH
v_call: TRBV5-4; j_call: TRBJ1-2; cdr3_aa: ASSLTKQGAGYGYT
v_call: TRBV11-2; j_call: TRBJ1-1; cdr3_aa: ASSFRVGTEAF
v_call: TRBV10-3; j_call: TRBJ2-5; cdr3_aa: AIRASGNQETQY
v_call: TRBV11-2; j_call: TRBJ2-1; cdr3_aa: ASSPRTSGKAEQF
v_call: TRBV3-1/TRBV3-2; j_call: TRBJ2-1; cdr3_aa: ASSQDRTSGKQF
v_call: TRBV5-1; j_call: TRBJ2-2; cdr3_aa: ASRPYFSSGTNTGELF
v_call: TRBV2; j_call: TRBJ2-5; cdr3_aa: ASTLNRAQGETQY
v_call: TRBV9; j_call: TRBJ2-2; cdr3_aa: ASSVAQGSTGELF
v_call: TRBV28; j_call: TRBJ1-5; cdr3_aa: ASSYQRAGTGNQPQH
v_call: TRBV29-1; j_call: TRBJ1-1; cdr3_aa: SVGANTEAF
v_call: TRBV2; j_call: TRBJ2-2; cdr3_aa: ASIKQGGSNTGELF
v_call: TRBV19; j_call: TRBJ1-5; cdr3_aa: ASSAPGQGSQPQH
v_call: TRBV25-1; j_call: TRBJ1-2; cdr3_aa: ASSGTGAFYGYT